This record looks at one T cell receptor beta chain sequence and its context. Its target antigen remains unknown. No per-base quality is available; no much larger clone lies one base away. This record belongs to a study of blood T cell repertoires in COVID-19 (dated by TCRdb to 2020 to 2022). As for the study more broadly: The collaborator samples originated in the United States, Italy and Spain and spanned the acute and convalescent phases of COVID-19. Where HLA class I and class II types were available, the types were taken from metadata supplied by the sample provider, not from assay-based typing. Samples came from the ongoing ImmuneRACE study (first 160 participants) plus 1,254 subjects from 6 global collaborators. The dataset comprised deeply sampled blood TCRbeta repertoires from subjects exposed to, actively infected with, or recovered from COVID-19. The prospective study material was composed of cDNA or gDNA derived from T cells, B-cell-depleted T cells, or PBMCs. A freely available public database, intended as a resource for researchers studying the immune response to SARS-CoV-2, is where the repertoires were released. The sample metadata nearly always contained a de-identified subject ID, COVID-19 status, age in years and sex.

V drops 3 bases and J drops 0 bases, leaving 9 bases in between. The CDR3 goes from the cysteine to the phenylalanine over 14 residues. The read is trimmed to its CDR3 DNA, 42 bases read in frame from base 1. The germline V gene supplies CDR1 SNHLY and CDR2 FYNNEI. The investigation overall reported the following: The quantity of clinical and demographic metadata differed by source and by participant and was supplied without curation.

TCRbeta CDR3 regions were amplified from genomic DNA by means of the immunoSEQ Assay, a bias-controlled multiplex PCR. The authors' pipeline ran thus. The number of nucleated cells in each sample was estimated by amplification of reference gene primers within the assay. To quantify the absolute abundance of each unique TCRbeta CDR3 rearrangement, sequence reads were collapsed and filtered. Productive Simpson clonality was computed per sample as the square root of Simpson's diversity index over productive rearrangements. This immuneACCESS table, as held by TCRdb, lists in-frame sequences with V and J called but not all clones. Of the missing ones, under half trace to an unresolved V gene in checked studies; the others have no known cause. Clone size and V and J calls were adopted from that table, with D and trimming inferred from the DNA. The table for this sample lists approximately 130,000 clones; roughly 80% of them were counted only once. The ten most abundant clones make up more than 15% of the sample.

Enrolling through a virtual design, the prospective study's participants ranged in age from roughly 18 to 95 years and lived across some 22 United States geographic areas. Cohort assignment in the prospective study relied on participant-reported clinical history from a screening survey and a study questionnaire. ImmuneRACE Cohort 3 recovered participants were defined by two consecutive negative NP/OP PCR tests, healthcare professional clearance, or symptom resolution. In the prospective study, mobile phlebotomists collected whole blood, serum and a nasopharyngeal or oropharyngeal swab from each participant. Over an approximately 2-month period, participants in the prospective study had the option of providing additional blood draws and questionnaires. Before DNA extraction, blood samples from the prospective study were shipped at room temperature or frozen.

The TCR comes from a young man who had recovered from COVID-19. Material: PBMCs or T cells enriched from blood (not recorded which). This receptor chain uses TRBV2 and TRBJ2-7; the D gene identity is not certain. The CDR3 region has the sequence CASSDHWLSYEQYF. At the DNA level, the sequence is TGTGCCAGCAGTGACCATTGGCTCTCCTACGAGCAGTACTTC. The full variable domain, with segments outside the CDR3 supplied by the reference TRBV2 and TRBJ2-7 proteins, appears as EPEVTQTPSHQVTQMGQEVILRCVPISNHLYFYWYRQILGQKVEFLVSFYNNEISEKSEIFDDQFSVERPDGSNFTLKIRSTKLEDSAMYFCASSDHWLSYEQYFGPGTRLTVT.